Presented here are 19 T cell receptor beta chains from one specimen sequenced in a study of OX40 agonist ivuxolimab in advanced cancers. The repertoire was sequenced with immunoSEQ multiplex PCR; TCRdb's copy has only in-frame clones and lacks some. The repertoire holds about 35,000 clones, with approximately 80% as singletons. The sequencing used CD4+ or CD8+ T cells sorted from blood, collected in a trial of the OX40 agonist ivuxolimab. All receptors derive from an adult with an advanced solid tumor such as melanoma, head and neck, liver or kidney cancer.

J is TRBJ2-7 and V is TRBV11-2, with 7 bases matching TRBD2. Trimming at V came to 6 bases and at J to 2 bases, leaving 10 bases not matched to a gene. CDR1 and CDR2 (germline): SGHAT, FQNNGV. This CDR3 spans 15 amino acids. CDR3 in amino acids: CASRLERDGTYEQYF. The CDR3 bases are TGTGCCAGCAGACTAGAGCGGGACGGGACCTACGAGCAGTACTTC.

This clone is a singleton in its sample. The genes are TRBV7-2 and TRBJ2-2; D may be TRBD1 (6 bases). Germline V gives CDR1 SGHTA, CDR2 FQGNSA. This CDR3 spans 14 amino acids. Trimming cost V 3 bases and J 5 bases, with 10 bases left between them. The CDR3 loop is CASSLLGQTGELFF. The CDR3 coding sequence is TGTGCCAGCAGCTTGCTAGGACAGACCGGGGAGCTGTTTTTT.

The V gene is TRBV4-1, the J gene TRBJ2-1, with D possibly TRBD1 on 6 matching bases. The CDR3 covers 13 residues. CDR1 and CDR2 from the germline V gene are MGHRA and YSYEKL. The germline V and J ends were trimmed by 4 bases and 10 bases, with 14 bases remaining between them. The CDR3 protein is CASSPFRGGEQFF. The CDR3, as DNA: TGCGCCAGCAGCCCCTTCCGAGGGGGAGAGCAGTTCTTC.

The chain has TRBV6-1 and TRBJ1-4; D gene unclear. V gave up 6 bases and J gave up 0 bases, with 5 bases separating them. Per germline, CDR1 MNHNS and CDR2 SASEGT. This CDR3 spans 13 amino acids. CDR3 loop: CASRLTTNEKLFF. CDR3 nucleotide sequence: TGTGCCAGCAGACTTACAACTAATGAAAAACTGTTTTTT.

The chain recombines TRBV18 with TRBJ2-3, with 7 positions matching TRBD2. The CDR3 is 15 residues long. CDR1 and CDR2 from the germline V gene are KGHSH and LQKENI. The J segment lost 1 base and the V segment lost 1 base, leaving 2 bases of the junction unmatched. This CDR3 reads CASSPQGGGTDTQYF. Written as DNA, the CDR3 is TGTGCCAGCTCACCACAGGGAGGGGGCACAGATACGCAGTATTTT.

The rearrangement joins TRBV7-9 to TRBJ2-2, with a possible D match to TRBD1 (6 bases). Per the germline V gene, CDR1 is SEHNR and CDR2 is FQNEAQ (reference sequence). Trimming removed 4 bases at V and 5 bases at J, with 8 bases between. This CDR3 is 13 amino acids long. The CDR3 loop is CASSSGVTGELFF. In DNA, the CDR3 is TGTGCCAGCAGCTCAGGGGTGACCGGGGAGCTGTTTTTT.

The rearrangement links TRBV4-2 to TRBJ2-1; TRBD2 agrees at 12 bases. J was trimmed by 7 bases and V by 5 bases; bases with no gene match: 6. This CDR3 is built from 15 residues. The germline CDR1 and CDR2 sequences are LGHNA and YNFKEQ. The CDR3 DNA reads TGTGCCAGCAGCTTACTAGCGGGGGGCACGAATGAGCAGTTCTTC. Translating gives CASSLLAGGTNEQFF.

The genes are TRBV9 and TRBJ2-3; 8 bases are a match to TRBD2. CDR1 is SGDLS, CDR2 YYNGEE, per germline. The CDR3 is made up of 14 amino acids. The ends lost 6 bases at V and 0 bases at J; junction bases unmatched: 3. As DNA, the CDR3 is TGTGCCAGCAATAGCGGGGTTAGCACAGATACGCAGTATTTT. Amino acid sequence: CASNSGVSTDTQYF.

V and J are TRBV5-1 and TRBJ2-5, with unresolved D. With 4 bases removed from V and 2 bases from J, the gap between germline ends came to 12 bases. The CDR3 totals 14 residues. Germline-derived CDR1 and CDR2 are SGHRS and YFSETQ. The DNA for the CDR3 is TGCGCCAGCAGCCTGGAACCTATTCAAGAGACCCAGTACTTC. Its translation is CASSLEPIQETQYF.

The chain recombines TRBV18 with TRBJ2-5; unclear D gene. Per germline, CDR1 KGHSH and CDR2 LQKENI. The CDR3 has 12 amino acids. The V end was cut by 4 bases, the J end by 0 bases, with 3 bases between. As DNA, the CDR3 is TGTGCCAGCTCACTTAACCAAGAGACCCAGTACTTC. Protein product: CASSLNQETQYF.

The chain links TRBV6-5 to TRBJ1-2, with D perhaps matching TRBD1 (5 bases). Trimming cost V 5 bases and J 9 bases, with 16 bases left between them. The CDR3 length is 13 residues. Germline CDR1 is MNHEY and CDR2 is SVGAGI. The CDR3, as DNA: TGTGCCAGCAGTCGGGGTGAGGGGATCAGCTACACCTTC. This sequence encodes CASSRGEGISYTF.

The V gene is TRBV5-5, the J gene TRBJ1-2; D not resolved. The length of the CDR3 is 15 residues. The germline V and J ends were trimmed by 4 bases and 4 bases, with 17 bases remaining between them. Germline V gene data show CDR1 as SGHKS and CDR2 as YYEKEE (reference sequence). The CDR3 DNA follows: TGTGCCAGCAGCCGCGCATCGGGGTCTAGCTATGGCTACACCTTC. Its translation: CASSRASGSSYGYTF.

The CDR3 coding sequence is TGTGCCAGCAGCCCCAGACTAGCGGGCCAACAGGTGGAGCAGTTCTTC. Translating it yields CASSPRLAGQQVEQFF. The chain has TRBV11-3 and TRBJ2-1; 10 bases are a match to TRBD2. CDR3 size: 16 residues. Germline CDR1 reads SGHNT; CDR2 reads YENEEA. J was trimmed by 10 bases and V by 5 bases; bases with no gene match: 14.

V and J are TRBV11-2 and TRBJ2-3, with D perhaps given as TRBD1 or TRBD2 (5 bases each). Trimming stripped 0 bases from V and 6 bases from J, with 16 bases between. CDR3 length equals 16 residues. Germline CDR1 SGHAT, CDR2 FQNNGV. As DNA, the CDR3 is TGTGCCAGCAGCTTAGATCCCGGGGCAGGGACGGATACGCAGTATTTT. Its protein product is CASSLDPGAGTDTQYF.

This clone was found a few times. V gene TRBV28 combines with J gene TRBJ1-2; perhaps TRBD1 as D (5 bases). Trimming cost V 7 bases and J 5 bases, with 14 bases left between them. CDR1 is MDHEN, CDR2 SYDVKM, per germline. The CDR3 is 13 amino acids. CDR3 coding DNA: TGTGCCAGCACCGAGGACACAATATATGGCTACACCTTC. It encodes CASTEDTIYGYTF.

The chain uses TRBV4-1 and TRBJ2-1; D ambiguous. The CDR3 covers 14 residues. From germline, CDR1 is MGHRA and CDR2 YSYEKL. The V gene lost 4 bases and the J gene lost 8 bases, with 15 bases spanning the gap. This CDR3 is CASSPDPERDEQFF. For the CDR3, the DNA is TGCGCCAGCAGCCCCGACCCCGAAAGGGATGAGCAGTTCTTC.

Within the sample, this clone is medium-sized (0.01 to 0.1%). V is TRBV4-1 and J is TRBJ2-1; no clear D gene. Germline V gene lookup returns CDR1 MGHRA and CDR2 YSYEKL. Deletions cut 1 base from V and 8 bases from J, with 9 bases between. The CDR3 totals 13 residues. CDR3 nucleotide sequence: TGCGCCAGCAGCCAAGTTACATTCTATGAGCAGTTCTTC. This codes for CASSQVTFYEQFF.

The chain employs TRBV30 and TRBJ2-7, with TRBD2 as a possible D gene (6 bases). The CDR3 sequence is 15 residues long. The germline V gene has CDR1 GTSNPN and CDR2 SVGIG (reference sequence). Trimming removed 0 bases from V and 2 bases from J, with 14 bases in between. This CDR3 reads CAWSVQVTSTYEQYF. The CDR3 DNA sequence: TGTGCCTGGAGTGTACAAGTGACTAGTACCTACGAGCAGTACTTC.

J is TRBJ1-5 and V is TRBV6-5; D remains unclear. Trimming left V 5 bases short and J 3 bases short, with 8 bases between. Germline CDR1 is MNHEY and CDR2 is SVGAGI. The length of the CDR3 is 13 residues. The CDR3 coding sequence is TGTGCCAGCAGTACTACCCTCAATCAGCCCCAGCATTTT. Protein sequence: CASSTTLNQPQHF.